The source of this TCR beta chain is a study of T cell responses to AZD1222 COVID-19 vaccine. This clone was seen a handful of times. Sequenced by immunoSEQ multiplex PCR; TCRdb stores in-frame clones only, minus some. The sample lists about 140,000 clones; roughly 84% were seen once. Deletions cut 4 bases from V and 2 bases from J, with 18 bases between. Germline V CDR1 and CDR2: MNHNS, SASEGT. The CDR3 runs to 18 residues. Specimen: peripheral blood, collected on day 0 of AZD1222 vaccination. The chain employs TRBV6-1 and TRBJ1-6; possibly TRBD1 for D (5 bases). This clonotype was sampled from an adult in good health. As DNA, the CDR3 is TGTGCCAGCAGTGCTCGATCTCCAGGGCGTCCCTATAATTCACCCCTCCACTTT. It is translated as CASSARSPGRPYNSPLHF.